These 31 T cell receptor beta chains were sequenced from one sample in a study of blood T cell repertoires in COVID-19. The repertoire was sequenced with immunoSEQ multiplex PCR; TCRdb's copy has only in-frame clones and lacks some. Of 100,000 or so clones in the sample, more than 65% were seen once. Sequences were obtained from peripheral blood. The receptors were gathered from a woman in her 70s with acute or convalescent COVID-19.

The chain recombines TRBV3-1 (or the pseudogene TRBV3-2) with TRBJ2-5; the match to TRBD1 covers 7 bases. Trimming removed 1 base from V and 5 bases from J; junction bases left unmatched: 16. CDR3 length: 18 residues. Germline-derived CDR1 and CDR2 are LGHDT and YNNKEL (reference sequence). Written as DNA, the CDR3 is TGTGCCAGCAGCCAAGTGCAGGGGGTCGGTGGTTTATGGGAGACCCAGTACTTC. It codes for CASSQVQGVGGLWETQYF.

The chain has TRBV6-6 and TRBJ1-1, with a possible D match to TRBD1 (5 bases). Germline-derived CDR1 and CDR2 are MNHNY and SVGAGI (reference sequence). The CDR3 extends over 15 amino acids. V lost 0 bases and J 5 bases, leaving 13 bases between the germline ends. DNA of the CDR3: TGTGCCAGCAGTTACTCGGGGGGTTTAACGACTGAAGCTTTCTTT. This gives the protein CASSYSGGLTTEAFF.

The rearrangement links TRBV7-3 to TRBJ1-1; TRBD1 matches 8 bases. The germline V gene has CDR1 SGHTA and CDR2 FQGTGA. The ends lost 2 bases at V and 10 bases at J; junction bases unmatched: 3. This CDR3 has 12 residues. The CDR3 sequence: CASSLEGTGAFF. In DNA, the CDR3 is TGTGCCAGCAGCTTAGAGGGGACAGGAGCTTTCTTT.

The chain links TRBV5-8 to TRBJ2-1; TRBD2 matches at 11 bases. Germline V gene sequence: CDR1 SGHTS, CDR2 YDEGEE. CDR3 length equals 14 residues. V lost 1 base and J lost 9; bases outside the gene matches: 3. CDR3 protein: CASSLRLAGREQFF. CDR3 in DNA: TGTGCCAGCAGCTTGAGACTAGCGGGGCGTGAGCAGTTCTTC.

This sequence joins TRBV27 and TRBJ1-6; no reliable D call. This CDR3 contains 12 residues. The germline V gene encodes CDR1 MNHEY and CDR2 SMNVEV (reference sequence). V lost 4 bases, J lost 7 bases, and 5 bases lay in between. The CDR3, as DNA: TGTGCCAGCAGTTGGCCAAATTCACCCCTCCACTTT. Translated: CASSWPNSPLHF.

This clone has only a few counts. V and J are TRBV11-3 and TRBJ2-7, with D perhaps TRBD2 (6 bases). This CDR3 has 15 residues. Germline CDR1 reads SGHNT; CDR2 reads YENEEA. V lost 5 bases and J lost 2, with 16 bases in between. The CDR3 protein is CASSRGMGPTYEQYF. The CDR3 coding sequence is TGTGCCAGCAGCCGGGGGATGGGACCCACCTACGAGCAGTACTTC.

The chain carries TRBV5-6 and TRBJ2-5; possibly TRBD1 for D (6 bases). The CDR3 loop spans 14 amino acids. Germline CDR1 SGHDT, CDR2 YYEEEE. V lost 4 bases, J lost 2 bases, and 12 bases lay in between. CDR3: CASSHLTGQETQYF. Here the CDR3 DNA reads TGTGCCAGCAGCCATCTGACAGGTCAAGAGACCCAGTACTTC.

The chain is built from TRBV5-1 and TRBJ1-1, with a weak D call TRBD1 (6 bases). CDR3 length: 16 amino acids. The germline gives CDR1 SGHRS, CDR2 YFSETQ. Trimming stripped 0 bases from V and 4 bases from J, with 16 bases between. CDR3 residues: CASSLDGGREGTEAFF. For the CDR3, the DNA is TGCGCCAGCAGCTTGGATGGGGGCAGGGAAGGCACTGAAGCTTTCTTT.

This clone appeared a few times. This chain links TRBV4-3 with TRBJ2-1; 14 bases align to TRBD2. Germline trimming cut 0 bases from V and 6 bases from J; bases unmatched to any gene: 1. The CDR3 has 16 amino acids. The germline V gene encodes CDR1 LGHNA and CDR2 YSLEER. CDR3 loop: CASSQDGTSGGNEQFF. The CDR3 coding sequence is TGCGCCAGCAGCCAAGATGGGACTAGCGGGGGCAATGAGCAGTTCTTC.

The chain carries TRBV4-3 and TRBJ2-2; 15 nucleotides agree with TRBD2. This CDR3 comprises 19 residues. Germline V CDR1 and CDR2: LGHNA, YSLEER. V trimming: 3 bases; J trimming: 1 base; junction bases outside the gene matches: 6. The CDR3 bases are TGCGCCAGCAGCCACCAAAGGGGACTAGCGGGGGGGAACACCGGGGAGCTGTTTTTT. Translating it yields CASSHQRGLAGGNTGELFF.

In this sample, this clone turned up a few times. Written as DNA, the CDR3 is TGTGCCAGCAGCTTTTCGGGAGCTAGCTCTGGGGCCAACGTCCTGACTTTC. Its protein product is CASSFSGASSGANVLTF. The genes are TRBV5-5 and TRBJ2-6, with a tentative D call TRBD2 (6 bases). This CDR3 is 17 amino acids long. Germline V lookup: CDR1 SGHKS, CDR2 YYEKEE (reference sequence). The V end lost 2 bases, the J end lost 0 bases, and 12 bases lay between the germline ends. The variable domain in full, completed from reference TRBV5-5 and TRBJ2-6, reads DAGVTQSPTHLIKTRGQQVTLRCSPISGHKSVSWYQQVLGQGPQFIFQYYEKEERGRGNFPDRFSARQFPNYSSELNVNALLLGDSALYLCASSFSGASSGANVLTFGAGSRLTVL.

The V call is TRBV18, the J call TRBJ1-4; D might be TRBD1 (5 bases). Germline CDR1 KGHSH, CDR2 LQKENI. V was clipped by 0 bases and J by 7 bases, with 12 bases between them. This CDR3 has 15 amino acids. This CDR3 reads CASSPPGEAIEKLFF. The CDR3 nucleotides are TGTGCCAGCTCACCACCAGGGGAAGCGATTGAAAAACTGTTTTTT. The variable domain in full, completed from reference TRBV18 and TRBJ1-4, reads NAGVMQNPRHLVRRRGQEARLRCSPMKGHSHVYWYRQLPEEGLKFMVYLQKENIIDESGMPKERFSAEFPKEGPSILRIQQVVRGDSAAYFCASSPPGEAIEKLFFGSGTQLSVL.

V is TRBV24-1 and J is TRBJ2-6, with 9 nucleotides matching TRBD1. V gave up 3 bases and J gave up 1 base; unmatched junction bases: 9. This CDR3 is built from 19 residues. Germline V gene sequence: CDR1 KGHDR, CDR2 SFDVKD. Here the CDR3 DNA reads TGTGCCACCAGTGATAGAAAACAGGGGGCGCGTTCTGGGGCCAACGTCCTGACTTTC. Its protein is CATSDRKQGARSGANVLTF.

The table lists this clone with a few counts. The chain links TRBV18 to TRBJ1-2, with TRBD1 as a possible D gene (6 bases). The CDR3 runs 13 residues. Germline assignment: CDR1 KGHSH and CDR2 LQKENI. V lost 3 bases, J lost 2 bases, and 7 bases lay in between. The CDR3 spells CASSPDRNYGYTF. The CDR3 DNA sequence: TGTGCCAGCTCACCCGACAGGAACTATGGCTACACCTTC.

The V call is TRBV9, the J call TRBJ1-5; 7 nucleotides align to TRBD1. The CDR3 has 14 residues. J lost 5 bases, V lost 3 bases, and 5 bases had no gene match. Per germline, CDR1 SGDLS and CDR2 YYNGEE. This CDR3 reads CASSENRGDQPQHF. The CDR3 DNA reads TGTGCCAGCAGCGAGAACAGGGGTGATCAGCCCCAGCATTTT. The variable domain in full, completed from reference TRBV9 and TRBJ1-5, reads DSGVTQTPKHLITATGQRVTLRCSPRSGDLSVYWYQQSLDQGLQFLIQYYNGEERAKGNILERFSAQQFPDLHSELNLSSLELGDSALYFCASSENRGDQPQHFGDGTRLSIL.

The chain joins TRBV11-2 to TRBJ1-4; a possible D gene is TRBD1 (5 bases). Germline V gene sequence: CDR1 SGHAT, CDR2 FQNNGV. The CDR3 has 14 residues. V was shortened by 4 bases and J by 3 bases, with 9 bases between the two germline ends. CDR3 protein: CASSSQGSNEKLFF. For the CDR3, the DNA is TGTGCCAGCAGCTCCCAGGGCTCTAATGAAAAACTGTTTTTT.

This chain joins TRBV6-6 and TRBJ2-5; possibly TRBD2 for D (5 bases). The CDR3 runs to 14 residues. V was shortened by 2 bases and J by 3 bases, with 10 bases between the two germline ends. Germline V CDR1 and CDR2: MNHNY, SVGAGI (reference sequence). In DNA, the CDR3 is TGTGCCAGCAGTTACCCCGGGAAGGAAGAGACCCAGTACTTC. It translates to CASSYPGKEETQYF.

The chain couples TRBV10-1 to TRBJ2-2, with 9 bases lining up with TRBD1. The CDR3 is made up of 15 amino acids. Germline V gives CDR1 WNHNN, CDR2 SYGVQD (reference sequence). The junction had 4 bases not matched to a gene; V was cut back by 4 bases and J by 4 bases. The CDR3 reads CASSGGTGFTGELFF. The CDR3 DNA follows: TGCGCCAGCAGTGGAGGGACAGGGTTCACCGGGGAGCTGTTTTTT.

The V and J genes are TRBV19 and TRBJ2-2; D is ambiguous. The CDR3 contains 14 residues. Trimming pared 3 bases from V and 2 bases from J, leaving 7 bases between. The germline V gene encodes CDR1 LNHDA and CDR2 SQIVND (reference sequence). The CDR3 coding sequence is TGTGCCAGTAGTATCCAGGCTAACACCGGGGAGCTGTTTTTT. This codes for CASSIQANTGELFF.

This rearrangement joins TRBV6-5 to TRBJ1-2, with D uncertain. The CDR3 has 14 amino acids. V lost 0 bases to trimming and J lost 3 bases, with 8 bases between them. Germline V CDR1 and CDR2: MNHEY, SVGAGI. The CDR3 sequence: CASSYSNTYYGYTF. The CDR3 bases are TGTGCCAGCAGTTACTCGAATACATACTATGGCTACACCTTC.

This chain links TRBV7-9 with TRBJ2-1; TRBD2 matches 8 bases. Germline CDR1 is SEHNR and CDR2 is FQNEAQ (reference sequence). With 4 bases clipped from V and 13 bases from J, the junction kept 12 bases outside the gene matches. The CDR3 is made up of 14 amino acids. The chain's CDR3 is CASSSSGTSEPQFF. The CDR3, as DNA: TGTGCCAGCAGCTCAAGCGGGACTAGTGAGCCCCAGTTCTTC.

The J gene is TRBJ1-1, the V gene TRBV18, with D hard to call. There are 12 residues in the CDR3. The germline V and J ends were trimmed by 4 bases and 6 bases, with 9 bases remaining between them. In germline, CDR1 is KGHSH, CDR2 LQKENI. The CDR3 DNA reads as TGTGCCAGCTCACTCCGGGATCCTGAAGCTTTCTTT. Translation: CASSLRDPEAFF.

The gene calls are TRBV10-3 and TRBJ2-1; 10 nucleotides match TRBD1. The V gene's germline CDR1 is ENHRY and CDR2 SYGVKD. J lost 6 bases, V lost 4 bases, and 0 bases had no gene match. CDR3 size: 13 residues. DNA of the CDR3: TGTGCCATCAGTGGGGACAGGGGCAATGAGCAGTTCTTC. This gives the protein CAISGDRGNEQFF.

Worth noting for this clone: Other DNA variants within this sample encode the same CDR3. CDR3 nucleotide sequence: TGCGCCAGCAGTATCCAGGGCGGTCAGCCCCAGCATTTT. Translation: CASSIQGGQPQHF. The genes are TRBV10-2 and TRBJ1-5; TRBD1 might be the D (5 bases). V dropped 5 bases and J dropped 6 bases, with 11 bases sitting between them. The CDR3 totals 13 residues. Germline CDR1 is WSHSY and CDR2 is SAAADI.

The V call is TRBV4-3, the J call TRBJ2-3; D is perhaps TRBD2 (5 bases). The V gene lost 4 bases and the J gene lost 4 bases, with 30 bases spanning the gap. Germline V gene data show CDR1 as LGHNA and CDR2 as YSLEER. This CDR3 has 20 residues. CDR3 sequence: CASSLTLAGQVVGLADTQYF. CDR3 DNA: TGCGCCAGCAGCCTAACCTTGGCGGGTCAAGTTGTGGGTCTCGCAGATACGCAGTATTTT.

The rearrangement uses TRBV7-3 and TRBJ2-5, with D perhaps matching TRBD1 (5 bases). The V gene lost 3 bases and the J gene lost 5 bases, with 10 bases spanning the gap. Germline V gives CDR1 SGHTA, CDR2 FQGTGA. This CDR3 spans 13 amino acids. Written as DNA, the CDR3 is TGTGCCAGCAGCTTCCAGGGCGGCGAGACCCAGTACTTC. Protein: CASSFQGGETQYF.

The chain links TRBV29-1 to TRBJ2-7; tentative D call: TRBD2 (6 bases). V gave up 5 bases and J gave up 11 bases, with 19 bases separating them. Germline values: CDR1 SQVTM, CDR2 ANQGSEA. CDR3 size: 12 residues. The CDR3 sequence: CSVRDGGRREYF. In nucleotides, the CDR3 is TGCAGCGTTCGGGACGGAGGTAGGAGGGAGTACTTC.

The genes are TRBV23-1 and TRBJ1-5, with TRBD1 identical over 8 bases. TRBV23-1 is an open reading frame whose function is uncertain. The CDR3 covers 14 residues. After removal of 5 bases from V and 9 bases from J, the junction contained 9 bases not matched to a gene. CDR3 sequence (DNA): TGCGCCAGCAGTTACGGACAGGGAGGTCGGCCCCAGCATTTT. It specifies CASSYGQGGRPQHF.

CDR3 sequence: CAWSSTASNTEAFF. The CDR3 DNA follows: TGTGCCTGGAGTTCGACAGCTTCGAACACTGAAGCTTTCTTT. The genes are TRBV30 and TRBJ1-1; possibly TRBD1 for D (5 bases). Germline CDR1 reads GTSNPN; CDR2 reads SVGIG (reference sequence). V was trimmed by 2 bases and J by 1 base, leaving 11 bases between them. The length of the CDR3 is 14 residues.

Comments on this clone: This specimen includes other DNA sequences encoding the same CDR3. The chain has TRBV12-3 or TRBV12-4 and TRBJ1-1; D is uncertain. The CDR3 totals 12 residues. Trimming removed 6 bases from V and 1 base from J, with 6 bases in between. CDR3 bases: TGTGCCAGCAGGGGCCAGAACACTGAAGCTTTCTTT. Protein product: CASRGQNTEAFF.

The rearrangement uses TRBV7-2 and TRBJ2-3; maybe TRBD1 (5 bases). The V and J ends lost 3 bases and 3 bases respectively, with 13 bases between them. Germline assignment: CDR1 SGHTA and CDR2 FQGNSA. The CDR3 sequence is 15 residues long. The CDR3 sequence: CASSFMIDSTDTQYF. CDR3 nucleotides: TGTGCCAGCAGCTTTATGATCGACAGTACAGATACGCAGTATTTT.